This entry lists 20 T cell receptor beta chains sequenced from one sample in a study of identical twins. MiXCR, run by TCRdb on the 5' RACE reads, gives a single entry per CDR3 protein. Among approximately 230,000 distinct CDR3 sequences listed, 5.5% to 7.5% were seen once. These data were also reused for a study on T cells expressing NK-cell markers.

The sample consisted of CD8+ T cells sorted from blood. All receptors come from a woman in her late teens or twenties in good health.

The V and J genes are TRBV5-1 and TRBJ2-1, with TRBD2 identical over 13 bases. CDR3 size: 15 residues. Germline CDR1 and CDR2: SGHRS and YFSETQ. V shed 3 bases, J shed 8 bases, and the junction held 5 bases outside the gene matches. The DNA for the CDR3 is TGCGCCAGCAGCTGGACTAGCGGGGGAGTCGATGAGCAGTTCTTC. Translation: CASSWTSGGVDEQFF.

The table lists this clonotype with many counts. The chain has TRBV12-3 or TRBV12-4 and TRBJ2-3; TRBD1 is a possible D gene (6 bases). Between the trimmed V and J ends, which lost 2 bases and 4 bases, there was a span of 13 bases. This CDR3 comprises 15 residues. This CDR3 reads CASSLRWGRADTQYF. The CDR3 bases are TGTGCCAGCAGTTTACGTTGGGGGCGGGCAGATACGCAGTATTTT.

The V call is TRBV5-5, the J call TRBJ2-5; 8 bases align to TRBD1. Germline CDR1 SGHKS, CDR2 YYEKEE (reference sequence). CDR3 length: 15 amino acids. V shed 0 bases, J shed 2 bases, and the junction held 3 bases outside the gene matches. CDR3 amino acids: CASSLADRVQETQYF. CDR3 coding DNA: TGTGCCAGCAGCTTGGCGGACAGGGTTCAAGAGACCCAGTACTTC. Supplemented by reference TRBV5-5 and TRBJ2-5, the full variable domain reads DAGVTQSPTHLIKTRGQQVTLRCSPISGHKSVSWYQQVLGQGPQFIFQYYEKEERGRGNFPDRFSARQFPNYSSELNVNALLLGDSALYLCASSLADRVQETQYFGPGTRLLVL.

This clonotype has more than one count but fewer than ten. The chain links TRBV2 to TRBJ1-2; tentative D call: TRBD1 (6 bases). Looked up from germline, CDR1 is SNHLY and CDR2 is FYNNEI. This CDR3 spans 14 amino acids. The V gene lost 4 bases and the J gene lost 2 bases, with 11 bases spanning the gap. This chain's CDR3 is CASSATDSNYGYTF. CDR3 nucleotides: TGTGCCAGCAGTGCAACGGACAGCAACTATGGCTACACCTTC.

In its sample, this clonotype was seen many times. The CDR3 DNA sequence: TGTGCCAGCAGCCAAGTAATGAACACTGAAGCTTTCTTT. Protein sequence: CASSQVMNTEAFF. This rearrangement joins TRBV3-1 to TRBJ1-1; no firm D call. The CDR3 loop spans 13 amino acids. Germline-derived CDR1 and CDR2 are LGHDT and YNNKEL (reference sequence). The V end was cut by 1 base, the J end by 0 bases, with 3 bases between.

This clonotype was counted a few times. The chain combines TRBV27 with TRBJ2-1, with 10 nucleotides matching TRBD2. Germline-derived CDR1 and CDR2 are MNHEY and SMNVEV (reference sequence). J gave up 3 bases and V 1 base, and 6 bases lay outside the gene matches. CDR3 size: 17 residues. CDR3 amino acids: CASSLYLAGADYNEQFF. The CDR3, as DNA: TGTGCCAGCAGTTTATACCTAGCGGGGGCAGACTACAATGAGCAGTTCTTC.

There are a few counts of this clonotype. This chain joins TRBV9 and TRBJ1-3; D is possibly TRBD1 (5 bases). CDR1 is SGDLS, CDR2 YYNGEE, per germline. Trimming left V 3 bases short and J 3 bases short, with 13 bases between. The length of the CDR3 is 15 residues. CDR3 DNA sequence: TGTGCCAGCAGCGCCTATGGGACCAATGGAAACACCATATATTTT. Its translation is CASSAYGTNGNTIYF.

The rearrangement links TRBV20-1 to TRBJ2-7; D may be TRBD2 (6 bases). Germline CDR1 DFQATT, CDR2 SNEGSKA (reference sequence). The CDR3 runs to 14 residues. The ends were cut back, 6 bases at V and 3 bases at J, with 18 bases in the middle. The CDR3 region is CSARPGLAHYEQYF. Here the CDR3 DNA reads TGCAGTGCCAGACCGGGACTTGCACACTACGAGCAGTACTTC.

This clonotype was observed at least ten times. The chain has TRBV2 and TRBJ2-7; D gene unclear. V was cut by 7 bases and J by 1 base, with 11 bases left in between. CDR1 is SNHLY, CDR2 FYNNEI, per germline. CDR3 length: 13 residues. In DNA form, the CDR3 reads TGTGCCAGCACTGACGGCCAGTCCTACGAGCAGTACTTC. Amino acid sequence: CASTDGQSYEQYF.

The sample holds a few counts of this clonotype. This chain uses TRBV9 with TRBJ2-3; D ambiguous. This CDR3 contains 18 residues. The germline gives CDR1 SGDLS, CDR2 YYNGEE. Between the trimmed V and J ends, which lost 3 bases and 2 bases, there was a span of 22 bases. This CDR3 reads CASSDPARGTHYTDTQYF. As DNA, the CDR3 is TGTGCCAGCAGCGATCCGGCCCGAGGAACGCACTACACAGATACGCAGTATTTT.

This clonotype has more than one count but fewer than ten. This rearrangement joins TRBV7-9 to TRBJ2-7, with a tentative D call TRBD1 (5 bases). CDR3 length equals 14 residues. V gave up 7 bases and J gave up 5 bases, with 18 bases separating them. The V gene's germline CDR1 is SEHNR and CDR2 FQNEAQ (reference sequence). Here the CDR3 reads CASTSDRTPDEQYF. The CDR3 nucleotides are TGTGCCAGCACCTCCGACAGAACGCCTGACGAGCAGTACTTC.

The chain carries TRBV9 and TRBJ2-5; no reliable D call. Trimming removed 2 bases from V and 3 bases from J, with 17 bases in between. In germline, CDR1 is SGDLS, CDR2 YYNGEE. This CDR3 has 16 residues. DNA of the CDR3: TGTGCCAGCAGCGTGTCCCTAGGCCACACAGAAGAGACCCAGTACTTC. It yields the protein CASSVSLGHTEETQYF.

This clonotype was found many times. The chain carries TRBV12-3 or TRBV12-4 and TRBJ1-1; D ambiguous. The CDR3 length is 14 residues. V lost 1 base to trimming and J lost 1 base, with 7 bases between them. Here the CDR3 reads CASSLGAQNTEAFF. The DNA of the CDR3 is TGTGCCAGCAGTTTAGGGGCGCAGAACACTGAAGCTTTCTTT.

This clonotype has a handful of counts. V and J are TRBV9 and TRBJ2-2; 9 bases are a match to TRBD2. This CDR3 region has 18 residues. Trimming cost V 4 bases and J 5 bases; bases outside gene matches: 15. Germline loops: CDR1 SGDLS, CDR2 YYNGEE. The DNA for the CDR3 is TGTGCCAGCAGCTCCCCCCCAGGGGCGGGGGGGCAGACCGGGGAGCTGTTTTTT. Protein product: CASSSPPGAGGQTGELFF.

The sample holds a few counts of this clonotype. CDR3 bases: TGTGCCAGCAGCGTAGACGGGGAGCTGTTTTTT. This encodes CASSVDGELFF. This chain joins TRBV9 and TRBJ2-2; D remains unclear. V dropped 0 bases and J dropped 7 bases, with 1 base sitting between them. Germline CDR1 and CDR2: SGDLS and YYNGEE. The CDR3 runs to 11 residues.

This rearrangement joins TRBV19 to TRBJ2-2; D tentatively fits TRBD1 or TRBD2 (7 bases each). In germline, CDR1 is LNHDA, CDR2 SQIVND (reference sequence). The CDR3 covers 15 residues. Trimming removed 4 bases from V and 6 bases from J, with 15 bases in between. The CDR3 loop is CASSTTGEGPGELFF. The CDR3 region has the DNA TGTGCCAGTAGTACTACAGGGGAGGGTCCCGGGGAGCTGTTTTTT.

The CDR3 spells CASSFKGVYEQYF. The DNA of the CDR3 is TGTGCCAGCAGTTTTAAGGGGGTCTACGAGCAGTACTTC. V is TRBV12-3 or TRBV12-4 and J is TRBJ2-7; TRBD1 is a possible D gene (6 bases). The CDR3 runs to 13 residues. Trimming left V 3 bases short and J 3 bases short, with 9 bases between.

This clonotype turned up a few times. The chain uses TRBV5-1 and TRBJ2-7; unclear D gene. Trimming cost V 1 base and J 2 bases, with 13 bases left between them. Per the germline V gene, CDR1 is SGHRS and CDR2 is YFSETQ. This CDR3 has 15 amino acids. The CDR3 reads CASSLTVTHTYEQYF. Written as DNA, the CDR3 is TGCGCCAGCAGCTTGACCGTGACACACACCTACGAGCAGTACTTC.

This clonotype was detected a few times. The genes are TRBV2 and TRBJ2-7, with D possibly called TRBD1 or TRBD2 (5 bases each). CDR3 size: 18 residues. The germline V gene encodes CDR1 SNHLY and CDR2 FYNNEI. V lost 11 bases and J 2 bases, leaving 31 bases between the germline ends. The CDR3 DNA reads TGTGCCTTCATTTTTCCCTTCGGTGGGGGTCCTACCGCCTACGAGCAGTACTTC. Translated, it gives CAFIFPFGGGPTAYEQYF. Drawing the rest from reference TRBV2 and TRBJ2-7, the complete variable domain is EPEVTQTPSHQVTQMGQEVILRCVPISNHLYFYWYRQILGQKVEFLVSFYNNEISEKSEIFDDQFSVERPDGSNFTLKIRSTKLEDSAMYFCAFIFPFGGGPTAYEQYFGPGTRLTVT.

V usage is TRBV9 and J usage is TRBJ2-7, with D perhaps assigned TRBD1 or TRBD2 (6 bases each). The CDR3 has 18 amino acids. The V and J ends lost 0 bases and 4 bases respectively, with 23 bases between them. Germline CDR1 and CDR2: SGDLS and YYNGEE. CDR3 amino acids: CASSVGPFLGGGLYEQYF. The CDR3 bases are TGTGCCAGCAGCGTAGGGCCCTTCCTCGGGGGCGGGCTTTACGAGCAGTACTTC.